This record covers a single T cell receptor (beta chain). The antigen is not known. These data are taken from a study of T cell responses to AZD1222 COVID-19 vaccine. Libraries were prepared by immunoSEQ multiplex PCR; TCRdb keeps only in-frame clonotypes and omits some of them. This sample has more than 25,000 clones; about 89% occur once, and the top ten carry about 1.2%. The germline V and J ends were trimmed by 3 bases and 4 bases, with 13 bases remaining between them. The CDR3 runs to 15 residues. Germline lookup yields CDR1 LGHNT and CDR2 FRNRAP. Study results and caveats: Samples come after the peak T cell response, not at day 14.

This sequence was found in an adult in good health. The starting material was peripheral blood, obtained on day 0 of AZD1222 vaccination. V is TRBV12-5 and J is TRBJ2-1, with D possibly being TRBD2 (7 bases). The CDR3 region has the DNA TGTGCTAGTGGTTTTCGGGGGGCCTTATACAATGAGCAGTTCTTC. It specifies CASGFRGALYNEQFF.